This T cell receptor (beta chain) was profiled in a study of shared clonotypes between healthy human individuals. Study results and caveats: Apart from blood, nothing was sampled; tissue repertoires likely differ. Lower generation probabilities were found for non-shared clonotypes than for those shared by all four donors.

Worth noting for this clone: As yet, its antigen is unknown.

The authors distributed each subset's genomic DNA evenly over several immunoSEQ plates. TCRdb's table, derived via immunoSEQ multiplex PCR, lists solely in-frame clones and lacks some. This table holds over a million clones, about four fifths found once. Investigators divided CD4+ cells into CD45RA+ naive and CD45RA-negative memory subsets. Specimen: memory CD4+ T cells from PBMCs. Subset noted: CD45RA-negative fraction. This receptor was obtained from a man aged 18 to 30 in good health. Some clones in this sample may be carry-over from other donors' samples.

CDR3 residues: CASSLEAGQGAYEQYF. The CDR3 region has the DNA TGTGCCAGCAGCTTAGAGGCGGGACAGGGGGCCTACGAGCAGTACTTC. The V and J genes are TRBV7-2 and TRBJ2-7; TRBD1 agrees at 11 bases. The V gene's germline CDR1 is SGHTA and CDR2 FQGNSA. The V and J ends lost 1 base and 2 bases, in that order; junction bases with no gene match: 4. The CDR3 consists of 16 residues.